This T cell receptor (beta chain) stems from a study of T cells expressing NK-cell markers. Germline V CDR1 and CDR2: SQVTM, ANQGSEA. The CDR3 covers 14 residues. Notes on this clonotype: Its antigen is as yet unknown.

The study, taken as a whole, reports: These clonotypes, the leaders elsewhere, also led the CD3+CD56-NKG2C+ fraction in several donors. NKG2C+ dominant clonotypes from 5 to 7 donors made up roughly 1.0-7.0% of CD8+ T cells.

Reanalyzing the 5' RACE reads, TCRdb keeps one entry per CDR3 protein, without DNA. The listing contains roughly 350,000 distinct CDR3 sequences. The receptor's source is a man aged 18-75 years in good health. The chain has TRBV29-1 and TRBJ2-7; no DNA is available, so the TRBD1 call from TCRdb remains unchecked. The sample was blood T cells: a sorted CD56 or NKG2C T cell subset, CD4+ or CD8+ T cells, or bulk PBMC T cells (not recorded which). CDR3: CSVVSGTGSHEQYF.